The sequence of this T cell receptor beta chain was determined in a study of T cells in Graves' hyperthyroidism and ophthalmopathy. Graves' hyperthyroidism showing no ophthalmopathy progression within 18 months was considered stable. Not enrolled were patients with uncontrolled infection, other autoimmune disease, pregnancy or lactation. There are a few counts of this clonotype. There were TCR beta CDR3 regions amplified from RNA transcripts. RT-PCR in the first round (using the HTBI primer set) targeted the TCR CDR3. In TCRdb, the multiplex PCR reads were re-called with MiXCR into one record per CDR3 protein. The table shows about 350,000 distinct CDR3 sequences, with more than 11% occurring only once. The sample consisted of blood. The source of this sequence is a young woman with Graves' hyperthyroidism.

CDR3 bases: TGTGCCAGCAGCATAGGACAGGATAGGACTGAAGCTTTCTTT. Protein: CASSIGQDRTEAFF. This chain links TRBV5-4 with TRBJ1-1; TRBD1 aligns across 7 bases. With V trimmed by 4 bases and J by 5 bases, 8 bases remained unmatched. CDR3 length equals 14 residues. Germline CDR1 SGHNT, CDR2 YYREEE (reference sequence).